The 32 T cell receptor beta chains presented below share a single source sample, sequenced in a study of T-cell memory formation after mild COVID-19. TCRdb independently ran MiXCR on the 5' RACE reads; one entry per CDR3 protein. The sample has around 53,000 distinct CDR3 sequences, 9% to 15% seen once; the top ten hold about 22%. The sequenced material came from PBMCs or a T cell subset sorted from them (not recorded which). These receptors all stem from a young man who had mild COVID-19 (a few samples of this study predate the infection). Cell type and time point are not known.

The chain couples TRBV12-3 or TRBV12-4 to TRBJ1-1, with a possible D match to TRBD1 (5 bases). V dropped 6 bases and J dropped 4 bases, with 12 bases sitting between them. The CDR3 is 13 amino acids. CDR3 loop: CASRFMGGTEAFF. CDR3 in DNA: TGTGCCAGCAGATTTATGGGGGGCACTGAAGCTTTCTTT.

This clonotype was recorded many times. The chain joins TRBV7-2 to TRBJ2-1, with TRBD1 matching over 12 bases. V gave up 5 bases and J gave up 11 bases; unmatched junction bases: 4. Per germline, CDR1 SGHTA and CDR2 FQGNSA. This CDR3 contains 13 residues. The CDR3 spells CASSPGTGGKQFF. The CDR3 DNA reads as TGTGCCAGCAGCCCCGGGACAGGGGGCAAGCAGTTCTTC.

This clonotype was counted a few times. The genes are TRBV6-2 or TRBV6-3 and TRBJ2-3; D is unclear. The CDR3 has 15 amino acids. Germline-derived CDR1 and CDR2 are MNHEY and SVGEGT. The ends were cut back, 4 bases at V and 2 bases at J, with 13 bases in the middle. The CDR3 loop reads CASSSPVPYTDTQYF. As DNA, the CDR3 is TGTGCCAGCAGTTCTCCCGTGCCTTACACAGATACGCAGTATTTT.

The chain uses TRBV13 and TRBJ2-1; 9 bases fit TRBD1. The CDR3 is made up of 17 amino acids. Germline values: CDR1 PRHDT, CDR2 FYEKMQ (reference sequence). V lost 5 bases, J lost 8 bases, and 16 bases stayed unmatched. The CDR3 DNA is TGTGCCAGCAGCGGCCGGGACAGGGCGCTCATCGGCGATGAGCAGTTCTTC. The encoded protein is CASSGRDRALIGDEQFF.

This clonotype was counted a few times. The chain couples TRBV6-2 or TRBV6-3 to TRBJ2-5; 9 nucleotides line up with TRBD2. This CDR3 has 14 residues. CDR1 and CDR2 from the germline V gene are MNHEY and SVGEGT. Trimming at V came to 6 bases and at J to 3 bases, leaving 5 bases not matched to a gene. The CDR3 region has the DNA TGTGCCAGCAGCCGTAGCGGGGGAGAAGAGACCCAGTACTTC. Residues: CASSRSGGEETQYF.

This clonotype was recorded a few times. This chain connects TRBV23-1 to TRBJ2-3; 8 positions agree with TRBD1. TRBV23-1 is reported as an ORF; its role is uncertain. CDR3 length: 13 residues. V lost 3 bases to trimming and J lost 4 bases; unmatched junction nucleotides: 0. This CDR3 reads CASSQDRADTQYF. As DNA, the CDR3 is TGCGCCAGCAGTCAGGACAGGGCAGATACGCAGTATTTT.

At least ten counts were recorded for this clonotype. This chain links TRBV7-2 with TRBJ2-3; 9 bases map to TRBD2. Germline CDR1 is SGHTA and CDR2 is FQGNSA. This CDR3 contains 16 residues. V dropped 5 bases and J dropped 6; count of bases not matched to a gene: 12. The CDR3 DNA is TGTGCCAGCAGCGCGACACTAGCGGGCTTGTCGGATACGCAGTATTTT. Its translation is CASSATLAGLSDTQYF. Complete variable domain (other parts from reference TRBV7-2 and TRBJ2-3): GAGVSQSPSNKVTEKGKDVELRCDPISGHTALYWYRQSLGQGLEFLIYFQGNSAPDKSGLPSDRFSAERTGGSVSTLTIQRTQQEDSAVYLCASSATLAGLSDTQYFGPGTRLTVL.

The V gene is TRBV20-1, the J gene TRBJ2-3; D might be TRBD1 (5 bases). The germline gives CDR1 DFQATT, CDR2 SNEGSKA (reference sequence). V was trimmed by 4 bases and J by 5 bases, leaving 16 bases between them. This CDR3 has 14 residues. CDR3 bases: TGCAGTGCTATTAATGGGGCCAAGGGAGATACGCAGTATTTT. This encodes CSAINGAKGDTQYF.

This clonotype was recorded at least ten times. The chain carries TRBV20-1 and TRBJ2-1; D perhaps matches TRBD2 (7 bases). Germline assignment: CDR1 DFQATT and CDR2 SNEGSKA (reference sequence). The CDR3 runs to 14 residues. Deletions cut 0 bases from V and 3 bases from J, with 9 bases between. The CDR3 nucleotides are TGCAGTGCTAGAGAGGGGGGGCACTACAATGAGCAGTTCTTC. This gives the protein CSAREGGHYNEQFF.

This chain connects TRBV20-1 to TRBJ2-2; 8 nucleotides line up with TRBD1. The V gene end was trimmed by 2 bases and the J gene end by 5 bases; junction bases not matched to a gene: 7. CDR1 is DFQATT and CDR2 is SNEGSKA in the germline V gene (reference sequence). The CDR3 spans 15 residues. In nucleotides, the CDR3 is TGCAGTGCTAGACCCCGGACAGGGTGGACCGGGGAGCTGTTTTTT. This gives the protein CSARPRTGWTGELFF.

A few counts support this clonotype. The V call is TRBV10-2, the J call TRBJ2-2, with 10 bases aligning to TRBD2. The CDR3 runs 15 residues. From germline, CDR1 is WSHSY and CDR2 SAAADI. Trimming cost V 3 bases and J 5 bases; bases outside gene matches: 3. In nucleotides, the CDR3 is TGCGCCAGCAGTGATCTAGCGGGGGTAACCGGGGAGCTGTTTTTT. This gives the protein CASSDLAGVTGELFF.

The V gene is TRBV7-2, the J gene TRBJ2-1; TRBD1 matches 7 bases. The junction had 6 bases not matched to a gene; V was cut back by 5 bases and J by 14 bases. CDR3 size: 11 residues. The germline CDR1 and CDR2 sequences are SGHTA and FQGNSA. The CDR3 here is CASSQRQGKFF. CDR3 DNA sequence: TGTGCCAGCAGCCAGAGACAGGGCAAGTTCTTC.

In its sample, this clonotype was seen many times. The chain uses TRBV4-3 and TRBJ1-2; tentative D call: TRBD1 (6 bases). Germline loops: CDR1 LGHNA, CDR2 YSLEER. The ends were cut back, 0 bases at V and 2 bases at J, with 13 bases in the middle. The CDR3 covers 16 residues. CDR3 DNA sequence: TGCGCCAGCAGCCAAGAAAGGAGGACAGCCAACTATGGCTACACCTTC. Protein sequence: CASSQERRTANYGYTF.

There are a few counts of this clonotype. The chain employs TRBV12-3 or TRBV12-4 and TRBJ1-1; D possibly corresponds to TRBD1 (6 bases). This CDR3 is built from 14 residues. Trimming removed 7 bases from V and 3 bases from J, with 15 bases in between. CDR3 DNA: TGTGCCAGCACCATACAGGGTGGGGACACTGAAGCTTTCTTT. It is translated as CASTIQGGDTEAFF.

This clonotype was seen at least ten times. The CDR3 protein is CASSPQGGSGEQYF. Here the CDR3 DNA reads TGCGCCAGCAGCCCGCAGGGGGGGTCTGGCGAGCAGTACTTC. This rearrangement joins TRBV4-3 to TRBJ2-7; tentatively, D is TRBD1 or TRBD2 (7 bases each). The CDR3 contains 14 residues. CDR1 is LGHNA, CDR2 YSLEER, per germline. V was shortened by 4 bases and J by 6 bases, with 16 bases between the two germline ends.

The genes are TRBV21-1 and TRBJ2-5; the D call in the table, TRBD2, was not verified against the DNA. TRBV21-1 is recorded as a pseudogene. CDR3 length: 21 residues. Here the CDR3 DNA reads TGTGCCAGCAGCAAAGCTCCGGGACTAGCGGGGATCAATAGGAGCGGAGAGACCCAGTACTTC. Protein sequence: CASSKAPGLAGINRSGETQYF.

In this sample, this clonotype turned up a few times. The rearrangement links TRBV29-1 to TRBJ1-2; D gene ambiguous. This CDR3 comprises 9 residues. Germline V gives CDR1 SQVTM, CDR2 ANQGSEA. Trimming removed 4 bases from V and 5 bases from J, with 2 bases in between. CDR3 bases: TGCAGCGTTGCGTATGGCTACACCTTC. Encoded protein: CSVAYGYTF.

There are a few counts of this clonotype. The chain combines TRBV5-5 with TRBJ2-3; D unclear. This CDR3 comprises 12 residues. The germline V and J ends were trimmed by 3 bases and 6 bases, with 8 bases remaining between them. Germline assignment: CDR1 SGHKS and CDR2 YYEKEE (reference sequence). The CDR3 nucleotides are TGTGCCAGCAGCTCCTGGTTCGATACGCAGTATTTT. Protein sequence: CASSSWFDTQYF.

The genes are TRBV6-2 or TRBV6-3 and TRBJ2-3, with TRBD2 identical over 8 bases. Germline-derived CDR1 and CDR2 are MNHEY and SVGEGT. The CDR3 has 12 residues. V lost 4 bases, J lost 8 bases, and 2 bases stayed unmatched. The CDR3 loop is CASSWAGGTQYF. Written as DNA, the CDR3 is TGTGCCAGCAGTTGGGCGGGGGGTACGCAGTATTTT.

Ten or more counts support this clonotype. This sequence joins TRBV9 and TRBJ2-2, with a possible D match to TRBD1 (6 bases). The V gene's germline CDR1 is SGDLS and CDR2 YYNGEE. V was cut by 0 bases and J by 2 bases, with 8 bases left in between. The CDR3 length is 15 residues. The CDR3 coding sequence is TGTGCCAGCAGCGTAGAGGGACACAACACCGGGGAGCTGTTTTTT. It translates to CASSVEGHNTGELFF.

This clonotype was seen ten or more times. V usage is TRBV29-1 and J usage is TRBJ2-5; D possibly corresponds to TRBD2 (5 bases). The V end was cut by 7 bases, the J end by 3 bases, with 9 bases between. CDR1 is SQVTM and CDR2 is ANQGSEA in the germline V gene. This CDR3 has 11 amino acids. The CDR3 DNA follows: TGCAGCGCCAGGAGGAAAGAGACCCAGTACTTC. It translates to CSARRKETQYF.

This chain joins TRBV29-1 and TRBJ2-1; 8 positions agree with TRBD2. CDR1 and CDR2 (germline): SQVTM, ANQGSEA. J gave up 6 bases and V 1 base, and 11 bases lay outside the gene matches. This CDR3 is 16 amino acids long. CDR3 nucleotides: TGCAGCGTTGAAGGTGTGGGCGGGGGGAACTCCAATGAGCAGTTCTTC. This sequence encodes CSVEGVGGGNSNEQFF.

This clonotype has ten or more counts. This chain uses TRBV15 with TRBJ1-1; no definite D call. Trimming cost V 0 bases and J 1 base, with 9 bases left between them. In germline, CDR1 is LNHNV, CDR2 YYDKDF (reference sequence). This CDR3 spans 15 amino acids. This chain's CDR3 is CATSREGSGNTEAFF. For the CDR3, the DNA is TGTGCCACCAGCAGAGAGGGGTCTGGGAACACTGAAGCTTTCTTT.

In DNA, the CDR3 is TGTGCCAGCAGCCCCGTGGACGACTGGCGGGGGGTAGAGACCCAGTACTTC. This gives the protein CASSPVDDWRGVETQYF. The gene calls are TRBV7-2 and TRBJ2-5, with 8 bases matching TRBD2. The CDR3 totals 17 residues. Germline CDR1 SGHTA, CDR2 FQGNSA. V was clipped by 5 bases and J by 4 bases; unmatched bases: 15.

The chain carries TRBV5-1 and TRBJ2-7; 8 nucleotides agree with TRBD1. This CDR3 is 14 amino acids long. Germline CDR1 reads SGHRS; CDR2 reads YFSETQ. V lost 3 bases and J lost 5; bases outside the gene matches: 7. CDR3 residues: CASSSGQEWDEQYF. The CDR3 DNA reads TGCGCCAGCAGCTCGGGACAGGAATGGGACGAGCAGTACTTC.

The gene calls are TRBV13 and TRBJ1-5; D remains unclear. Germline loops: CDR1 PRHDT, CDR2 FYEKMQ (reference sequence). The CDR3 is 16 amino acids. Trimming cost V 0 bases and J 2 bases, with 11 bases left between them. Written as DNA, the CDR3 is TGTGCCAGCAGCTTAGGCCTCGGACGGCGCAATCAGCCCCAGCATTTT. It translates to CASSLGLGRRNQPQHF. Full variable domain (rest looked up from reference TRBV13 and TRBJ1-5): AAGVIQSPRHLIKEKRETATLKCYPIPRHDTVYWYQQGPGQDPQFLISFYEKMQSDKGSIPDRFSAQQFSDYHSELNMSSLELGDSALYFCASSLGLGRRNQPQHFGDGTRLSIL.

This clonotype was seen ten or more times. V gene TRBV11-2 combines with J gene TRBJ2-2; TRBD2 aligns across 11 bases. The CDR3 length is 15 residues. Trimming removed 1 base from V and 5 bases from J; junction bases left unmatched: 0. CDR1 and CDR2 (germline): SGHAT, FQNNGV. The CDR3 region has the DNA TGTGCCAGCAGCTTAGGACTAGCGGGGACCGGGGAGCTGTTTTTT. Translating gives CASSLGLAGTGELFF.

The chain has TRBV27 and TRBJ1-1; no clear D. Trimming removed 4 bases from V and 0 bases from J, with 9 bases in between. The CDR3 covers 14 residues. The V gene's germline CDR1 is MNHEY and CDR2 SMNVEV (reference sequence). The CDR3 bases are TGTGCCAGCAGTTCGCTTTGGGTGAACACTGAAGCTTTCTTT. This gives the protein CASSSLWVNTEAFF.

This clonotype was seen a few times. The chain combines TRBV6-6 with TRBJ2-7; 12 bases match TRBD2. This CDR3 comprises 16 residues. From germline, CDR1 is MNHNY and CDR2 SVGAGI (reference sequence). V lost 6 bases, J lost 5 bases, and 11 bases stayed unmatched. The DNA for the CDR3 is TGTGCCAGCAGCCGCTCTAGCGGGGGGGCCAGCAACGAGCAGTACGTC. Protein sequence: CASSRSSGGASNEQYV.

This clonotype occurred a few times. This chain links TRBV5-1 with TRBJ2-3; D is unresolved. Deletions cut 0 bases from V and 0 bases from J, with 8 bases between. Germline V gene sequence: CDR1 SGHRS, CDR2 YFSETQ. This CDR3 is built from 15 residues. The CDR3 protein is CASSLAGASTDTQYF. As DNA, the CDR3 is TGCGCCAGCAGCTTGGCCGGTGCTAGCACAGATACGCAGTATTTT.

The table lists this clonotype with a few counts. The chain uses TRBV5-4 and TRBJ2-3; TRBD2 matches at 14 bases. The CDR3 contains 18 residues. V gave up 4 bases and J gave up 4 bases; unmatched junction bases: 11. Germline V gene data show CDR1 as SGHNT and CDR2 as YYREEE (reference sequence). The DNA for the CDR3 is TGTGCCAGCAGCCAGGGCGGACTAGCGGGGGGTAGTGCAGATACGCAGTATTTT. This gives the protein CASSQGGLAGGSADTQYF.

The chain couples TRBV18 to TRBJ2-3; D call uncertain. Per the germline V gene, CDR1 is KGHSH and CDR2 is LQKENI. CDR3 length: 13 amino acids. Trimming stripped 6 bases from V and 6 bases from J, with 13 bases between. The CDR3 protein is CASSREGPDTQYF. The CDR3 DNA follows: TGTGCCAGCTCCCGCGAAGGCCCCGATACGCAGTATTTT.